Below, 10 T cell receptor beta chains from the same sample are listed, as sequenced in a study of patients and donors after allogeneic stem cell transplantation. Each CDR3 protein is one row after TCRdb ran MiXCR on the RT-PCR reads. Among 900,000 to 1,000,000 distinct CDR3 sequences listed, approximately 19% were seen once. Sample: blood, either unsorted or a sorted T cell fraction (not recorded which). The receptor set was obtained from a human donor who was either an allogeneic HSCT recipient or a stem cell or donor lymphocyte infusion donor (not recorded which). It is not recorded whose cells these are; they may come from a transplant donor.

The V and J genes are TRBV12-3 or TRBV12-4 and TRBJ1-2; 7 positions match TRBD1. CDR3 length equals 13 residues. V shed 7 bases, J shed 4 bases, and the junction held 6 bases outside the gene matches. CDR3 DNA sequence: TGTGCCAGCAACGAGGACAGGAGCTATGGCTACACCTTC. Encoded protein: CASNEDRSYGYTF.

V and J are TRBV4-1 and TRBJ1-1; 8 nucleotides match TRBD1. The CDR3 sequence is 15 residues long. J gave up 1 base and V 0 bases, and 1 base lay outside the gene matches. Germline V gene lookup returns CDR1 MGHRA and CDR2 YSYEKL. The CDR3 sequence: CASSQDQGANTEAFF. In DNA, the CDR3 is TGCGCCAGCAGCCAAGACCAGGGGGCGAACACTGAAGCTTTCTTT.

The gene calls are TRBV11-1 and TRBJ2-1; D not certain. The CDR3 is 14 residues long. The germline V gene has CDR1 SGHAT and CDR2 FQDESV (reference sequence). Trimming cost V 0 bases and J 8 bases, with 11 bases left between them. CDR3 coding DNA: TGTGCCAGCAGCTTAGCGCTTCGTAATTATGAGCAGTTCTTC. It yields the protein CASSLALRNYEQFF. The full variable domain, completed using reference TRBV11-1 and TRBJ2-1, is EAEVAQSPRYKITEKSQAVAFWCDPISGHATLYWYRQILGQGPELLVQFQDESVVDDSQLPKDRFSAERLKGVDSTLKIQPAELGDSAMYLCASSLALRNYEQFFGPGTRLTVL.

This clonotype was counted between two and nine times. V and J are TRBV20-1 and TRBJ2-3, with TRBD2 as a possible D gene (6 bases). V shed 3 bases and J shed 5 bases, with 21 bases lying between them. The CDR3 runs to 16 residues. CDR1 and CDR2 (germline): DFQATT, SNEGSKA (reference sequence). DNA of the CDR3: TGCAGTGCTAGTGAGCTGCGTCGACTAGGTGTAGATACGCAGTATTTT. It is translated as CSASELRRLGVDTQYF.

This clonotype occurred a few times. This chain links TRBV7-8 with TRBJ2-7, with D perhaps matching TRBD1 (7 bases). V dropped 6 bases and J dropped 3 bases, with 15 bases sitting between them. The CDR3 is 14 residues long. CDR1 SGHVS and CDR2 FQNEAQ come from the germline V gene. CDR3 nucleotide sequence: TGTGCCAGCAGGGGGGGACAGCCTATCTACGAGCAGTACTTC. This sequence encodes CASRGGQPIYEQYF.

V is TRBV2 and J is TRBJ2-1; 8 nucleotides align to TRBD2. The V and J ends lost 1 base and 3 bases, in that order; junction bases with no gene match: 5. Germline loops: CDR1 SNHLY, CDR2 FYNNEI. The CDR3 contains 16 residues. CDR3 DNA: TGTGCCAGCAGTGAAGGTAGTAGCGGGATCTACAATGAGCAGTTCTTC. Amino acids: CASSEGSSGIYNEQFF.

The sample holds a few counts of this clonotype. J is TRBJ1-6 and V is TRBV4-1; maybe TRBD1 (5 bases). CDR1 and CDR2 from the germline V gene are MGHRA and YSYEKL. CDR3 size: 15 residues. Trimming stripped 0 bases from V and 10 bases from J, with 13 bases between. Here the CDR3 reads CASSQDMGEYSPLHF. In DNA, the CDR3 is TGCGCCAGCAGCCAAGATATGGGGGAGTACTCACCCCTCCACTTT.

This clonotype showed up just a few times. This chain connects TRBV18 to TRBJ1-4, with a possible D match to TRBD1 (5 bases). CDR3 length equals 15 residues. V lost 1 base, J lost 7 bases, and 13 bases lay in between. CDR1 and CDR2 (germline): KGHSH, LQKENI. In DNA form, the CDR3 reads TGTGCCAGCTCACCACAAGAGGGGCCGGGTGAAAAACTGTTTTTT. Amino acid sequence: CASSPQEGPGEKLFF.

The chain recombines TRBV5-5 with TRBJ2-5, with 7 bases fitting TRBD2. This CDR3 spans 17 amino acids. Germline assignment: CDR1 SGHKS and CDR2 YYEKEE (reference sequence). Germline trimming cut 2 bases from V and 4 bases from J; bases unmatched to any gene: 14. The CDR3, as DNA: TGTGCCAGCAGCTTTTATTCGGGAGGACTAGGCCCAGAGACCCAGTACTTC. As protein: CASSFYSGGLGPETQYF.

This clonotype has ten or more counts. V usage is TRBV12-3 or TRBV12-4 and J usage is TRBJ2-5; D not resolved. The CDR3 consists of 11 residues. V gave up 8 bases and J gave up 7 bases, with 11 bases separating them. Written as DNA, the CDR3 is TGTGCCAGCTCCACCTTAGGGACCCAGTACTTC. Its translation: CASSTLGTQYF.